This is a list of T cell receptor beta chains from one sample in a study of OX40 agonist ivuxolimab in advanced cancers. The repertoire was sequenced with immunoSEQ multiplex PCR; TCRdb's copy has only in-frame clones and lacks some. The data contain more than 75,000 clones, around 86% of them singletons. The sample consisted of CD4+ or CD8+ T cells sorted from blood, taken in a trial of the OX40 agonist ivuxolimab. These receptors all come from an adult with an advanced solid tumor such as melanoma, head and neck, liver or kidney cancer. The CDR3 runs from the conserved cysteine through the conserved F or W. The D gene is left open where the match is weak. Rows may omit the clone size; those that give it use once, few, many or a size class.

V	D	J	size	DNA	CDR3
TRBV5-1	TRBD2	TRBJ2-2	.	TGCGCCAGCAGCTTGGGTAGCGGGGGTTCCCCTCGGACCGGGGAGCTGTTTTTT	CASSLGSGGSPRTGELFF
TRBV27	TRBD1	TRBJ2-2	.	TGTGCCAGCAGACCTCGGACAGGGCCCACCGGGGAGCTGTTTTTT	CASRPRTGPTGELFF
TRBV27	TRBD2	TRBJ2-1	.	TGTGCCAGCAGTTCGCCGGGACTAGCGGGTACCAATGAGCAGTTCTTC	CASSSPGLAGTNEQFF
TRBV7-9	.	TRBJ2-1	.	TGTGCCAGCAGACAAACTACAGGGCGTTGGCAGTTCTTC	CASRQTTGRWQFF
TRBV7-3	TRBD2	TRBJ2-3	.	TGTGCCAGCAGCCCTCGTCGGGGACTACCCACAGATACGCAGTATTTT	CASSPRRGLPTDTQYF
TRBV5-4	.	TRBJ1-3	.	TGTGCCAGCAGCTTGGAGGTCGGGGGAAAGGCCGGAAACACCATATATTTT	CASSLEVGGKAGNTIYF
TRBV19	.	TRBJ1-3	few	TGTGCCAGTAGTATAATGGAGGAAGCTGGAAACACCATATATTTT	CASSIMEEAGNTIYF
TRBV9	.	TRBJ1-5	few	TGTGCCAGCAGTGCCGGTTGGCCCCAGCATTTT	CASSAGWPQHF
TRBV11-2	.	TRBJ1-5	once	TGTGCCAGCAGCTCCCGGTTGGGGCACAATCAGCCCCAGCATTTT	CASSSRLGHNQPQHF
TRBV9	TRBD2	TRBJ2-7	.	TGTGCCAGCAGCCTTACGGGGGGAGACGATGTGCCGTACTTC	CASSLTGGDDVPYF
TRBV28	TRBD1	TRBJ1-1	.	TGTGCCAGCAGACAGCCCGGGACAGGGATAAACACTGAAGCTTTCTTT	CASRQPGTGINTEAFF
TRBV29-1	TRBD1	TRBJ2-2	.	TGCAGCGTTGCCGGGACAGGACCGGCCGGGGAGCTGTTTTTT	CSVAGTGPAGELFF
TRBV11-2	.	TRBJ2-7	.	TGTGCCAGCAGCTTAGATATCCCCAGCGAGCAGTACTTC	CASSLDIPSEQYF
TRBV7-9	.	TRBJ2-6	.	TGTGCCAGCAGCTTATCGGTATCTGGGGCCAACGTCCTGACTTTC	CASSLSVSGANVLTF
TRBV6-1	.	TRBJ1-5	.	TGTGCCAGCAGTGAAGATGGGGGGCATACCGATCAGCCCCAGCATTTT	CASSEDGGHTDQPQHF
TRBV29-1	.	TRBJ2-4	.	TGCAGCGTTGAAGCAACAGGGTTGGGAAACATTCAGTACTTC	CSVEATGLGNIQYF
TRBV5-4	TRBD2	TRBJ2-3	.	TGTGCCAGCAGCTCTAGCGGGAGGGCCCCCCCAGATACGCAGTATTTT	CASSSSGRAPPDTQYF
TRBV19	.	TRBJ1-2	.	TGTGCCAGTAGTCGAGGTACTAACTATGGCTACACCTTC	CASSRGTNYGYTF
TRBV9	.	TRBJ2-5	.	TGTGCCAGCAGCGTAGGGAGGGGTCAAGAGACCCAGTACTTC	CASSVGRGQETQYF
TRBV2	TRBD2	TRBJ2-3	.	TGTGCCAGCAGTGAACGGGGGGTGGCAGATACGCAGTATTTT	CASSERGVADTQYF
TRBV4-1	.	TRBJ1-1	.	TGCGCCTACATCGAGGACACCGAAGCTTTCTTT	CAYIEDTEAFF
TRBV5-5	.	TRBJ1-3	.	TGTGCCAGCAGCTTGAGTGACTCTGGAAACACCATATATTTT	CASSLSDSGNTIYF
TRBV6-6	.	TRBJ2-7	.	TGTGCCAGCAGAGGAACCGGGACACTAACCTACGAGCAGTACTTC	CASRGTGTLTYEQYF
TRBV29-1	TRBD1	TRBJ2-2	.	TGCAGCGTAGAAATGACAGGGAAGGACACCGGGGAGCTGTTTTTT	CSVEMTGKDTGELFF
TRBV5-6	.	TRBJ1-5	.	TGTGCCAGCAGCTTGAGCAGGGTTCCACCCCAGCATTTT	CASSLSRVPPQHF
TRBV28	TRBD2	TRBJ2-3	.	TGTGCCAGCAGTTTATCACCTAGCGGGAGTCACAAGTATTTT	CASSLSPSGSHKYF
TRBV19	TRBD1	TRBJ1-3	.	TGTGCCAGTACCCAACAGGGGGCATCTGGAAACACCATATATTTT	CASTQQGASGNTIYF
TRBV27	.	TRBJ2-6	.	TGTGCCAGCAGTTTAAGGCCGATCAAACTCTCTGGGGCCAACGTCCTGACTTTC	CASSLRPIKLSGANVLTF
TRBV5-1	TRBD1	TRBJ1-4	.	TGCGCCAGCAGCTTAATACAGGGGGCTTATGAAAAACTGTTTTTT	CASSLIQGAYEKLFF
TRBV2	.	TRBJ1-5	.	TGTGCCAGCAGTGAAATGGGCAGTCCCCAGCCCCAGCATTTT	CASSEMGSPQPQHF
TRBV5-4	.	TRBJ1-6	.	TGTGCCAGCAGCCCCTGGTCAGGGTCGTCGTTATCACCCCTCCACTTT	CASSPWSGSSLSPLHF
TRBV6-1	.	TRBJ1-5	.	TGTGCCAGCTCTTGGGGTGGGAGCAATCAGCCCCAGCATTTT	CASSWGGSNQPQHF
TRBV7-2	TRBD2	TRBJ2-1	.	TGTGCCAGCAGCTTAGGTAGCGGGAGTGGCTATGAGCAGTTCTTC	CASSLGSGSGYEQFF
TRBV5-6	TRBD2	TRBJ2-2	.	TGTGCCAGCAGCTGGACTAGCGGGAGAGTGAGGGAGCTGTTTTTT	CASSWTSGRVRELFF
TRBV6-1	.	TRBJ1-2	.	TGTGCCAGCACTGGGGGCGGAGGCTACACCTTC	CASTGGGGYTF
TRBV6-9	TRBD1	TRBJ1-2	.	TGTGCCAGCAGTTATAGACAGGGATATGGCTACACCTTC	CASSYRQGYGYTF
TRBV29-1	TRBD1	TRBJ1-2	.	TGCAGCGTTGGGGGGGACAGGGTAGGAGGCTACACCTTC	CSVGGDRVGGYTF
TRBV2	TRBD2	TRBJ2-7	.	TGTGCCAGCAGTGAAGCGCGGTCTAGCGGGAGTTACGAGCAGTACTTC	CASSEARSSGSYEQYF
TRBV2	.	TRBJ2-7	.	TGTGCCAGCCGGGACGATCCCTACGAGCAGTACTTC	CASRDDPYEQYF
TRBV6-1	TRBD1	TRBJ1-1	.	TGTGCCAGCAGTGGTGGACAGGGGAACACTGAAGCTTTCTTT	CASSGGQGNTEAFF
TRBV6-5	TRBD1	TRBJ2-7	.	TGTGCCAGCAGTCGCGGACAGGAGAGCTCCTACGAGCAGTACTTC	CASSRGQESSYEQYF
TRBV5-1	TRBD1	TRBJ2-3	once	TGCGCCAGCAGCCCTAGGACAGGGAGTGGTACAGATACGCAGTATTTT	CASSPRTGSGTDTQYF
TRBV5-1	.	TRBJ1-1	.	TGCGCCAGCAGAGTCATAGTAGGAGACACTGAAGCTTTCTTT	CASRVIVGDTEAFF
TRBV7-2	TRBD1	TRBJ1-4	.	TGTGCCAGCAGCTTAGGGGGACAGTATGAAAAACTGTTTTTT	CASSLGGQYEKLFF
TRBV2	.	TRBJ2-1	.	TGTGCCAGCAGTGTAAGAGGGGTCCAATACAATGAGCAGTTCTTC	CASSVRGVQYNEQFF
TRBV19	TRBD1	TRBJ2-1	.	TGTGCCAGTAGTAGGGGACAGGGCGGCTACAATGAGCAGTTCTTC	CASSRGQGGYNEQFF
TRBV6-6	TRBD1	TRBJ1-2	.	TGTGCCAGCAGCATTAGACAGGGAGGACATGGCTACACCTTC	CASSIRQGGHGYTF
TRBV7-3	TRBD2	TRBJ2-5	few	TGTGCCAGCAGCCCCTTCGGGACTAGCGGGGGGGCCGGGACCCAGTACTTC	CASSPFGTSGGAGTQYF
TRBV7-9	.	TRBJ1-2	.	TGTGCCAGCAGCTTCCCCAATCCGGGGGATGGCTACACCTTC	CASSFPNPGDGYTF